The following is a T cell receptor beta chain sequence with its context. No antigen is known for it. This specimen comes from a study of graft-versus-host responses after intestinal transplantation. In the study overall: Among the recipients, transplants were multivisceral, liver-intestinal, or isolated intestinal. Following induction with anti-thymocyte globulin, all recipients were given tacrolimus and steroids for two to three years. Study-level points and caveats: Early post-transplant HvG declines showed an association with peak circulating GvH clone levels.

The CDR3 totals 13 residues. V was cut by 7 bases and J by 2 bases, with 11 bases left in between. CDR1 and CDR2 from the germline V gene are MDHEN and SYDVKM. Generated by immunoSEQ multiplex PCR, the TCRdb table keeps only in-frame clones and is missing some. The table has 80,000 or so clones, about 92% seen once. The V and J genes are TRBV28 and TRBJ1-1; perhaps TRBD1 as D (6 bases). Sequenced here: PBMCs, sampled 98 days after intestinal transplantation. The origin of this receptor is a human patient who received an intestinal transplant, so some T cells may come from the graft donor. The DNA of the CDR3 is TGTGCCAGCATAAACGGGGGCAACACTGAAGCTTTCTTT. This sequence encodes CASINGGNTEAFF.